The source of this T cell receptor beta chain is a study of tumor-infiltrating lymphocytes in primary liver carcinoma. The authors made TCR beta cDNA from around 500 ng total RNA with a constant-region primer. Nested multiplex PCR, run for three rounds with slightly modified ARM-PCR, yielded TCR beta libraries. Both of the initial two PCR rounds ran for about 9 cycles and employed TRBV1-TRBV30 forward primers alongside a C-beta reverse primer. Using its own MiXCR run on the multiplex PCR reads, TCRdb lists one record per CDR3 protein. The top ten clones hold over 7.5% of a sample with about 99,000 distinct CDR3 sequences, 55% to 75% of them seen once. This clonotype has a handful of counts. Its antigen is undetermined. Co-extraction yielded RNA and DNA from around 20-30 mg of unsorted bulk tissue. Whole-study findings and limits: Among top clones, only about 7-25% appeared in all five tumor regions.

The CDR3 spans 14 residues. Losses at the gene ends were 7 bases for V and 2 bases for J; bases not matched to a gene: 8. Looked up from germline, CDR1 is MNHNS and CDR2 is SASEGT. The genes are TRBV6-1 and TRBJ2-7; 7 bases fit TRBD2. The sample was liver tumor tissue from sampling region 5. As for subset: tumor region T5, tumor centre. This clonotype was obtained from a woman aged 55-70 years with primary liver carcinoma and hepatitis B virus infection. The CDR3 is CASTSGARTYEQYF. CDR3 nucleotides: TGTGCCAGCACCAGCGGGGCCAGGACCTACGAGCAGTACTTC.